The 23 T cell receptor beta chains listed next were all sequenced from one sample in a study of T cell repertoires in cytomegalovirus infection. MiXCR, applied by TCRdb to the reads, yields one record per CDR3 protein. This table has roughly 500,000 distinct CDR3 sequences, roughly a third appearing once. These TCRs are of unknown antigen specificity. The sample in question was cultured PBMCs, obtained from culture after CMV antigen stimulation. Receptors were obtained from a human donor in good health (CMV status not recorded). Some clones in this sample may be carry-over from other donors' samples.

This clonotype was counted many times. The rearrangement joins TRBV7-3 to TRBJ2-1; 9 nucleotides match TRBD2. After removal of 5 bases from V and 3 bases from J, the junction contained 2 bases not matched to a gene. The CDR3 extends over 14 amino acids. Germline-derived CDR1 and CDR2 are SGHTA and FQGTGA. This CDR3 reads CASSRLADYNEQFF. The CDR3 nucleotides read TGTGCCAGCAGCCGACTAGCGGACTACAATGAGCAGTTCTTC.

The genes are TRBV10-3 and TRBJ1-1, with a possible D match to TRBD1 (5 bases). The ends were cut back, 7 bases at V and 0 bases at J, with 12 bases in the middle. The CDR3 runs to 14 residues. Germline V gene lookup returns CDR1 ENHRY and CDR2 SYGVKD. The CDR3: CAIKGDRMNTEAFF. In DNA, the CDR3 is TGTGCCATCAAAGGGGACCGAATGAACACTGAAGCTTTCTTT.

The J gene is TRBJ1-5, the V gene TRBV20-1, with D possibly being TRBD1 (5 bases). Trimming stripped 3 bases from V and 0 bases from J, with 15 bases between. Germline V gene lookup returns CDR1 DFQATT and CDR2 SNEGSKA (reference sequence). This CDR3 comprises 16 residues. The CDR3 DNA reads TGCAGTGCTAGTGTTGTCGGGGCCATTAGCAATCAGCCCCAGCATTTT. Translated, it gives CSASVVGAISNQPQHF.

Ten or more counts support this clonotype. The CDR3, as DNA: TGTGCCAGCCGGGGGTTCGCGAACACCGGGGAGCTGTTTTTT. Translating it yields CASRGFANTGELFF. The chain combines TRBV7-2 with TRBJ2-2; maybe TRBD2 (6 bases). Germline CDR1 reads SGHTA; CDR2 reads FQGNSA. This CDR3 contains 14 residues. Trimming cost V 8 bases and J 0 bases, with 10 bases left between them.

J is TRBJ1-2 and V is TRBV19; no clear D. Trimming left V 9 bases short and J 2 bases short, with 7 bases between. Germline assignment: CDR1 LNHDA and CDR2 SQIVND (reference sequence). The CDR3 is 11 residues long. The CDR3 nucleotides read TGTGCCAGCAAGGCCAACTATGGCTACACCTTC. It codes for CASKANYGYTF.

The gene calls are TRBV20-1 and TRBJ2-5; no clear D gene. Germline CDR1 DFQATT, CDR2 SNEGSKA (reference sequence). This CDR3 comprises 13 residues. Trimming removed 3 bases at V and 0 bases at J, with 8 bases between. CDR3 DNA: TGCAGTGCTAGTAGCATGAACCAAGAGACCCAGTACTTC. Amino acid sequence: CSASSMNQETQYF.

Only a few counts were recorded for this clonotype. The V and J genes are TRBV24-1 and TRBJ2-1; D ambiguous. Looked up from germline, CDR1 is KGHDR and CDR2 is SFDVKD. Trimming pared 2 bases from V and 10 bases from J, leaving 11 bases between. The CDR3 sequence is 13 residues long. The CDR3 DNA sequence: TGTGCCACCAGTGATTCGTCCCGTGACGAGCAGTTCTTC. Translating it yields CATSDSSRDEQFF.

The V call is TRBV19, the J call TRBJ1-2; D unresolved. This CDR3 is built from 15 residues. Germline V gene sequence: CDR1 LNHDA, CDR2 SQIVND (reference sequence). Trimming cost V 3 bases and J 7 bases, with 18 bases left between them. Here the CDR3 DNA reads TGTGCCAGTAGTATCGGAGCAGGTTTGCTTGGTGGCTACACCTTC. It is translated as CASSIGAGLLGGYTF.

In this sample, this clonotype turned up many times. V usage is TRBV6-5 and J usage is TRBJ1-4, with TRBD1 identical over 7 bases. Per germline, CDR1 MNHEY and CDR2 SVGAGI. V lost 0 bases, J lost 8 bases, and 15 bases stayed unmatched. This CDR3 contains 18 residues. CDR3 DNA sequence: TGTGCCAGCAGTTACTCGATAATTGGAGGCAGGGGGTCCGAAAAACTGTTTTTT. Its protein product is CASSYSIIGGRGSEKLFF.

This clonotype was counted a few times. The gene calls are TRBV12-3 or TRBV12-4 and TRBJ1-5; 10 bases agree with TRBD1. After removal of 3 bases from V and 4 bases from J, the junction contained 3 bases not matched to a gene. This CDR3 has 15 residues. The CDR3 is CASSLGQGPNQPQHF. In DNA, the CDR3 is TGTGCCAGCAGTTTGGGACAGGGGCCGAATCAGCCCCAGCATTTT.

The chain uses TRBV5-4 and TRBJ2-1; the D is unclear. Deletions cut 3 bases from V and 10 bases from J, with 14 bases between. Per the germline V gene, CDR1 is SGHNT and CDR2 is YYREEE (reference sequence). The CDR3 runs 13 residues. The CDR3 bases are TGTGCCAGCAGCTCTCGGCTAGTGGGCGAGCAGTTCTTC. This gives the protein CASSSRLVGEQFF.

This clonotype appeared a few times. This chain uses TRBV11-2 with TRBJ2-7, with 14 bases aligning to TRBD2. Germline assignment: CDR1 SGHAT and CDR2 FQNNGV. V was clipped by 6 bases and J by 2 bases; unmatched bases: 6. The CDR3 consists of 16 residues. The CDR3 region is CASSSGTSGRAYEQYF. CDR3 sequence (DNA): TGTGCCAGCAGTTCGGGGACTAGCGGGAGAGCCTACGAGCAGTACTTC.

The chain has TRBV24-1 and TRBJ2-3; no clear D gene. From germline, CDR1 is KGHDR and CDR2 SFDVKD. This CDR3 region has 13 residues. V dropped 3 bases and J dropped 6 bases, with 9 bases sitting between them. The CDR3, as DNA: TGTGCCACCAGTGATGTGGGCCGGGATACGCAGTATTTT. It yields the protein CATSDVGRDTQYF.

The chain employs TRBV12-3 or TRBV12-4 and TRBJ2-2, with 9 bases aligning to TRBD2. Trimming removed 6 bases from V and 4 bases from J; junction bases left unmatched: 12. This CDR3 contains 17 residues. The CDR3 sequence is CASSRGLAAGGTGELFF. CDR3 nucleotide sequence: TGTGCCAGCAGCCGGGGACTAGCAGCCGGCGGCACCGGGGAGCTGTTTTTT.

The gene calls are TRBV5-1 and TRBJ1-3, with TRBD1 as a possible D gene (6 bases). CDR3 length equals 15 residues. With 4 bases removed from V and 1 base from J, the gap between germline ends came to 12 bases. Germline V gives CDR1 SGHRS, CDR2 YFSETQ. This CDR3 reads CASSTYTGSGNTIYF. In DNA form, the CDR3 reads TGCGCCAGCAGCACTTATACAGGGTCTGGAAACACCATATATTTT.

This clonotype came up a few times. The chain carries TRBV7-8 and TRBJ2-7; 9 nucleotides agree with TRBD1. Germline V CDR1 and CDR2: SGHVS, FQNEAQ. Losses at the gene ends were 3 bases for V and 2 bases for J; bases not matched to a gene: 2. The CDR3 sequence is 14 residues long. The CDR3 coding sequence is TGTGCCAGCAGCTTTGGGACAGGGCCCTACGAGCAGTACTTC. Its translation: CASSFGTGPYEQYF.

J is TRBJ2-1 and V is TRBV4-1, with D possibly being TRBD1 (6 bases). The CDR3 is 14 amino acids. Germline V lookup: CDR1 MGHRA, CDR2 YSYEKL. Trimming shortened V by 2 bases and J by 6 bases, and 11 bases separated the two germline ends. The CDR3 DNA sequence: TGCGCCAGCAGCCAATCACAGGGAAGCAATGAGCAGTTCTTC. Encoded protein: CASSQSQGSNEQFF.

The rearrangement links TRBV10-3 to TRBJ2-2; D not certain. V lost 6 bases and J 1 base, leaving 6 bases between the germline ends. From germline, CDR1 is ENHRY and CDR2 SYGVKD. This CDR3 is 13 amino acids long. The CDR3 DNA follows: TGTGCCATCAGGCAGGAGAACACCGGGGAGCTGTTTTTT. Translation gives CAIRQENTGELFF.

The V call is TRBV7-2, the J call TRBJ1-5; the match to TRBD1 covers 9 bases. V gave up 1 base and J gave up 5 bases; unmatched junction bases: 3. Germline V gives CDR1 SGHTA, CDR2 FQGNSA. CDR3 length: 15 residues. CDR3 coding DNA: TGTGCCAGCAGCTTAGAAGGGACAGGGTATCAGCCCCAGCATTTT. Its translation is CASSLEGTGYQPQHF.

In its sample, this clonotype was seen a few times. The CDR3 sequence is CASSKGAGNQPQHF. The CDR3, as DNA: TGTGCCAGCAGTAAGGGGGCTGGCAATCAGCCCCAGCATTTT. The chain couples TRBV12-3 or TRBV12-4 to TRBJ1-5; 7 bases agree with TRBD1. Germline trimming cut 5 bases from V and 2 bases from J; bases unmatched to any gene: 3. This CDR3 is 14 amino acids long.

This clonotype came up many times. The J gene is TRBJ2-5, the V gene TRBV6-1; 10 positions agree with TRBD2. The V gene's germline CDR1 is MNHNS and CDR2 SASEGT. V lost 5 bases, J lost 1 base, and 4 bases stayed unmatched. CDR3 length: 15 amino acids. The CDR3 reads CASSLRTSGQETQYF. DNA of the CDR3: TGTGCCAGCAGTTTACGGACTAGCGGCCAAGAGACCCAGTACTTC.

Only a few counts were recorded for this clonotype. The J gene is TRBJ2-7, the V gene TRBV7-8; 8 nucleotides align to TRBD2. Germline V gene data show CDR1 as SGHVS and CDR2 as FQNEAQ. The V gene end was trimmed by 2 bases and the J gene end by 6 bases; junction bases not matched to a gene: 3. CDR3 length: 13 amino acids. The CDR3 here is CASSLWAGGEQYV. In nucleotides, the CDR3 is TGTGCCAGCAGCTTATGGGCGGGAGGCGAGCAGTACGTC.

The V call is TRBV5-4, the J call TRBJ2-1; 11 nucleotides align to TRBD2. This CDR3 is built from 15 residues. Germline CDR1 is SGHNT and CDR2 is YYREEE (reference sequence). V trimming: 5 bases; J trimming: 3 bases; junction bases outside the gene matches: 4. The CDR3 bases are TGTGCCAGCAGGATAGCGGGAGGGAACTACAATGAGCAGTTCTTC. Protein sequence: CASRIAGGNYNEQFF. Looking up the rest from reference TRBV5-4 and TRBJ2-1 gives the full variable domain: ETGVTQSPTHLIKTRGQQVTLRCSSQSGHNTVSWYQQALGQGPQFIFQYYREEENGRGNFPPRFSGLQFPNYSSELNVNALELDDSALYLCASRIAGGNYNEQFFGPGTRLTVL.